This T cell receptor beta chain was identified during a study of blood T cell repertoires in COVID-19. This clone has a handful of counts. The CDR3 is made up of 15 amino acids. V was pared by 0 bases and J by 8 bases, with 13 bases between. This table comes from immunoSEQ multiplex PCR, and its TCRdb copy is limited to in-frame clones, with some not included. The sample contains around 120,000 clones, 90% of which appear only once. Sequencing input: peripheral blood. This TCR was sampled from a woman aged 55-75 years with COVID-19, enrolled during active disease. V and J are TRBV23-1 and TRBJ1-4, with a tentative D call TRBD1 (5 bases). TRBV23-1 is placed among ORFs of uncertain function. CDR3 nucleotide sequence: TGCGCCAGCAGTCAATCGGCGTTGCAGGGAGAAAAACTGTTTTTT. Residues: CASSQSALQGEKLFF.